Following are 20 T cell receptor beta chains from one sample sequenced in a study of shared clonotypes between healthy human individuals. Data came from immunoSEQ multiplex PCR; TCRdb stores just in-frame clones and leaves some out. Here the sample spans some 2,500,000 clones, over 85% being singletons. Input material: naive CD4+ T cells from PBMCs. Sample subset: CD45RA+ positively selected. These receptor sequences come from a man between 18 and 35 years old in good health. Some clones in this sample may be carry-over from other donors' samples.

V usage is TRBV18 and J usage is TRBJ2-1; D uncertain. The CDR3 is made up of 14 amino acids. The germline V and J ends were trimmed by 4 bases and 0 bases, with 7 bases remaining between them. The V gene's germline CDR1 is KGHSH and CDR2 LQKENI. The CDR3 nucleotides read TGTGCCAGCTCACTCCAGATCTCCTACAATGAGCAGTTCTTC. It codes for CASSLQISYNEQFF.

This clone was counted between two and nine times. The chain carries TRBV30 and TRBJ1-1; D remains ambiguous. Looked up from germline, CDR1 is GTSNPN and CDR2 is SVGIG (reference sequence). The ends were cut back, 4 bases at V and 11 bases at J, with 17 bases in the middle. This CDR3 spans 12 amino acids. CDR3 protein: CAWTEVRIEAFF. The CDR3 coding sequence is TGTGCCTGGACGGAGGTCCGGATCGAGGCTTTCTTT.

The J gene is TRBJ1-6, the V gene TRBV5-1; 7 nucleotides match TRBD1. Germline V gene data show CDR1 as SGHRS and CDR2 as YFSETQ. The CDR3 sequence is 18 residues long. Trimming cost V 0 bases and J 0 bases; bases outside gene matches: 6. The CDR3 DNA reads TGCGCCAGCAGCTTGGTTGGGACAGCAAGCTCCTATAATTCACCCCTCCACTTT. It codes for CASSLVGTASSYNSPLHF.

V is TRBV4-1 and J is TRBJ2-7; the match to TRBD2 covers 13 bases. Germline CDR1 MGHRA, CDR2 YSYEKL. The CDR3 contains 16 residues. Unmatched junction bases numbered 4, after V lost 3 bases and J lost 2 bases. CDR3 protein: CASSQAGLAGAYEQYF. The DNA for the CDR3 is TGCGCCAGCAGCCAGGCTGGACTAGCGGGAGCCTACGAGCAGTACTTC.

This sequence joins TRBV7-9 and TRBJ2-2; maybe TRBD1 (6 bases). Germline CDR1 is SEHNR and CDR2 is FQNEAQ (reference sequence). CDR3 size: 14 residues. The V end was cut by 1 base, the J end by 7 bases, with 10 bases between. Here the CDR3 DNA reads TGTGCCAGCAGCTTAGTCACAGGGCACGGGGAGCTGTTTTTT. It specifies CASSLVTGHGELFF.

This chain connects TRBV4-1 to TRBJ2-5, with D unresolved. The CDR3 runs to 16 residues. V dropped 0 bases and J dropped 5 bases, with 16 bases sitting between them. In germline, CDR1 is MGHRA, CDR2 YSYEKL. The CDR3 reads CASSQDMAYQRETQYF. The CDR3 DNA follows: TGCGCCAGCAGCCAAGATATGGCCTACCAGAGGGAGACCCAGTACTTC.

The chain combines TRBV29-1 with TRBJ2-1; TRBD2 matches at 9 bases. Germline CDR1 reads SQVTM; CDR2 reads ANQGSEA. The CDR3 consists of 15 residues. Unmatched junction bases numbered 12, after V lost 3 bases and J lost 9 bases. CDR3 DNA: TGCAGCGTTGACTCGGCGGGAGGGCCACGGCCTGAGCAGTTCTTC. It is translated as CSVDSAGGPRPEQFF.

The chain is built from TRBV2 and TRBJ2-3, with D perhaps TRBD2 (5 bases). The germline V and J ends were trimmed by 7 bases and 1 base, with 12 bases remaining between them. CDR3 size: 14 residues. Germline loops: CDR1 SNHLY, CDR2 FYNNEI. The chain's CDR3 is CASTQERGTDTQYF. The CDR3 region has the DNA TGTGCCAGCACCCAGGAGAGGGGCACAGATACGCAGTATTTT.

V gene TRBV4-3 combines with J gene TRBJ1-4; 7 bases line up with TRBD1. V trimming: 4 bases; J trimming: 5 bases; junction bases outside the gene matches: 10. This CDR3 spans 16 amino acids. The germline V gene has CDR1 LGHNA and CDR2 YSLEER. The CDR3, as DNA: TGCGCCAGCAGCCGGCTCGCGACAGGGACAAATGAAAAACTGTTTTTT. Translated: CASSRLATGTNEKLFF.

The chain couples TRBV19 to TRBJ1-5; 7 bases are a match to TRBD1. The CDR3 is 16 amino acids. CDR1 is LNHDA, CDR2 SQIVND, per germline (reference sequence). Unmatched junction bases numbered 7, after V lost 3 bases and J lost 2 bases. The CDR3 nucleotides are TGTGCCAGTAGTATTCAATCGACAGGGCGCAATCAGCCCCAGCATTTT. It translates to CASSIQSTGRNQPQHF.

The chain carries TRBV27 and TRBJ1-1; TRBD1 matches at 7 bases. The CDR3 runs to 15 residues. CDR1 and CDR2 from the germline V gene are MNHEY and SMNVEV (reference sequence). V was pared by 3 bases and J by 5 bases, with 9 bases of the junction left unmatched. CDR3 coding DNA: TGTGCCAGCAGTTTTGGTAGCAGGGGGAGTACTGAAGCTTTCTTT. Its protein product is CASSFGSRGSTEAFF.

This chain connects TRBV28 to TRBJ1-1; D remains unclear. The CDR3 totals 11 residues. V gave up 4 bases and J gave up 11 bases, with 11 bases separating them. Germline V gene sequence: CDR1 MDHEN, CDR2 SYDVKM. The CDR3 DNA sequence: TGTGCCAGCAGTTCTCCCTATGGGGCTTTCTTT. Translated: CASSSPYGAFF.

This clone has a handful of counts. The chain couples TRBV7-9 to TRBJ1-2; no clear D gene. The CDR3 is 15 residues long. Germline V gene lookup returns CDR1 SEHNR and CDR2 FQNEAQ (reference sequence). V lost 4 bases and J 2 bases, leaving 14 bases between the germline ends. CDR3 amino acids: CASSYGRTRNYGYTF. In DNA, the CDR3 is TGTGCCAGCAGCTACGGACGCACCCGGAACTATGGCTACACCTTC.

This chain connects TRBV28 to TRBJ1-3; D is ambiguous. Trimming pared 3 bases from V and 4 bases from J, leaving 10 bases between. Germline loops: CDR1 MDHEN, CDR2 SYDVKM. This CDR3 spans 14 amino acids. CDR3 sequence (DNA): TGTGCCAGCAGTTTGAGGTTGACCGGAAACACCATATATTTT. It yields the protein CASSLRLTGNTIYF.

To note about this clone: This sample also contains other DNA sequences that code for the same CDR3. The chain has TRBV27 and TRBJ1-6, with TRBD1 identical over 7 bases. From germline, CDR1 is MNHEY and CDR2 SMNVEV (reference sequence). Trimming at V came to 0 bases and at J to 10 bases, leaving 3 bases not matched to a gene. This CDR3 comprises 14 residues. The CDR3 region is CASSLSRGGSPLHF. The CDR3 region has the DNA TGTGCCAGCAGTTTATCCAGGGGGGGCTCACCCCTCCACTTT.

The chain combines TRBV19 with TRBJ2-2; possibly TRBD1 or TRBD2 for D (6 bases each). The CDR3 runs 14 residues. V lost 6 bases, J lost 7 bases, and 15 bases lay in between. Germline V gives CDR1 LNHDA, CDR2 SQIVND (reference sequence). The DNA of the CDR3 is TGTGCCAGTAGCGTATGGGGGGCACACGGGGAGCTGTTTTTT. This gives the protein CASSVWGAHGELFF.

This chain connects TRBV19 to TRBJ2-1; the D call may be TRBD1 or TRBD2 (5 bases each). V lost 3 bases and J lost 7, with 10 bases in between. The V gene's germline CDR1 is LNHDA and CDR2 SQIVND (reference sequence). The CDR3 has 13 amino acids. The CDR3 protein is CASSIKGRNEQFF. The CDR3 bases are TGTGCCAGTAGTATCAAGGGGAGAAATGAGCAGTTCTTC.

The rearrangement joins TRBV11-2 to TRBJ2-6; possible D gene TRBD1, 5 bases. The V gene's germline CDR1 is SGHAT and CDR2 FQNNGV. This CDR3 is 17 amino acids long. The ends were cut back, 2 bases at V and 1 base at J, with 12 bases in the middle. For the CDR3, the DNA is TGTGCCAGCAGCTTACAGGGAAGTCCTTCTGGGGCCAACGTCCTGACTTTC. As protein: CASSLQGSPSGANVLTF.

On this clone: The same CDR3 arises from other DNA sequences in this sample as well. This chain links TRBV5-1 with TRBJ2-1, with TRBD2 matching over 9 bases. The J segment lost 4 bases and the V segment lost 4 bases, leaving 9 bases of the junction unmatched. Germline V gene data show CDR1 as SGHRS and CDR2 as YFSETQ. The CDR3 extends over 16 amino acids. The CDR3 is CASSPIAGAGYNEQFF. DNA of the CDR3: TGCGCCAGCAGCCCGATAGCGGGAGCGGGATACAATGAGCAGTTCTTC.

The rearrangement uses TRBV19 and TRBJ2-3, with D perhaps matching TRBD2 (7 bases). The CDR3 consists of 17 residues. CDR1 is LNHDA, CDR2 SQIVND, per germline (reference sequence). V was pared by 3 bases and J by 9 bases, with 25 bases between. The CDR3 loop reads CASSMGGAGTYTHTQYF. CDR3 DNA: TGTGCCAGTAGTATGGGGGGGGCAGGCACCTACACCCACACGCAGTATTTT.